This T cell receptor (beta chain) was identified in a study of response to subunit inactivated influenza vaccine. The study's findings and limits: The authors offered the suggestion that each seasonal influenza vaccination recruits few new T cells.

V gave up 3 bases and J gave up 3 bases, with 8 bases separating them. CDR3 size: 14 residues. TCRdb reprocessed the RT-PCR reads via MiXCR and lists one record per CDR3 protein. The data show roughly 630,000 distinct CDR3 sequences, around 15% seen once. Details on this clonotype: The target antigen is unknown.

Sequencing used PBMCs from blood, obtained approximately 15 days before vaccination. The chain couples TRBV12-3 or TRBV12-4 to TRBJ2-2; D remains ambiguous. The receptor comes from a man aged 50-59 years who received an inactivated influenza vaccine. This CDR3 is CASSFEVYTGELFF. CDR3 nucleotides: TGTGCCAGCAGTTTCGAGGTGTACACCGGGGAGCTGTTTTTT.